The 3 T cell receptor beta chains reported below all come from one sample, sequenced in a study of blood T cell repertoires in COVID-19. TCRdb's table, derived via immunoSEQ multiplex PCR, lists solely in-frame clones and lacks some. This table has some 200,000 clones, around 90% appearing once. The sample was peripheral blood. These receptor sequences come from a man in his forties or fifties with acute or convalescent COVID-19.

This clone showed up just a few times. The chain combines TRBV30 with TRBJ2-2, with TRBD2 as a possible D gene (6 bases). CDR1 and CDR2 from the germline V gene are GTSNPN and SVGIG (reference sequence). V was clipped by 5 bases and J by 4 bases, with 14 bases between them. The CDR3 has 14 amino acids. The CDR3 DNA reads as TGTGCCTGGGGGCGGAGGGGCCTCACCGGGGAGCTGTTTTTT. It translates to CAWGRRGLTGELFF.

V is TRBV7-9 and J is TRBJ1-1; 12 bases line up with TRBD1. Germline assignment: CDR1 SEHNR and CDR2 FQNEAQ (reference sequence). Trimming removed 5 bases from V and 0 bases from J; junction bases left unmatched: 7. The length of the CDR3 is 17 residues. The CDR3 DNA reads as TGTGCCAGCAGCGGGGACAGGGGGCCCATATTGAACACTGAAGCTTTCTTT. It is translated as CASSGDRGPILNTEAFF.

V usage is TRBV27 and J usage is TRBJ1-1; 10 bases map to TRBD1. V was clipped by 5 bases and J by 9 bases; unmatched bases: 9. This CDR3 has 14 residues. The germline V gene has CDR1 MNHEY and CDR2 SMNVEV (reference sequence). DNA for the CDR3: TGTGCCAGCAGTCCCCGGGACAGGGGACCTAAAGCTTTCTTT. It translates to CASSPRDRGPKAFF.